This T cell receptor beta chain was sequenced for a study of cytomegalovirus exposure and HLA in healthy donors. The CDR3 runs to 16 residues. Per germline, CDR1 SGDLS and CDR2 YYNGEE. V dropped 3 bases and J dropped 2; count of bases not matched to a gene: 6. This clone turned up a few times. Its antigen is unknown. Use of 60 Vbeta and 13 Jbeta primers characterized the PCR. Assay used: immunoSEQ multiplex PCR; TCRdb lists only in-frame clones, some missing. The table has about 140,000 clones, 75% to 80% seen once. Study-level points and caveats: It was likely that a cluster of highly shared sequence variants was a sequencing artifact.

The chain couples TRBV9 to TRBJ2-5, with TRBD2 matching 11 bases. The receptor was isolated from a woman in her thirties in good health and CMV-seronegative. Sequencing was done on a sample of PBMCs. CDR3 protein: CASSESGLAVQETQYF. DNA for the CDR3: TGTGCCAGCAGCGAATCGGGACTAGCGGTACAAGAGACCCAGTACTTC.